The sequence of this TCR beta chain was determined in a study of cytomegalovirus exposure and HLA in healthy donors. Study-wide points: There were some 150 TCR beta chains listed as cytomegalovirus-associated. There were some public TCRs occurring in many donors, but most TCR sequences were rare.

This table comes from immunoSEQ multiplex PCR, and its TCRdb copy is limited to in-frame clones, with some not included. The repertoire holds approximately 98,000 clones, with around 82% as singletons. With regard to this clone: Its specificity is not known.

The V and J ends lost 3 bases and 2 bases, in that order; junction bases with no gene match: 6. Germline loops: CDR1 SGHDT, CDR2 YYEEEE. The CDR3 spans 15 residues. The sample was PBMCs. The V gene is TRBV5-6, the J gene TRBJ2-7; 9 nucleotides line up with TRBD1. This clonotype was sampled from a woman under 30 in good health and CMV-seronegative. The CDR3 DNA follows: TGTGCCAGCAGCTCTTCTAGACAGGGGGCCTACGAGCAGTACTTC. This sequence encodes CASSSSRQGAYEQYF.